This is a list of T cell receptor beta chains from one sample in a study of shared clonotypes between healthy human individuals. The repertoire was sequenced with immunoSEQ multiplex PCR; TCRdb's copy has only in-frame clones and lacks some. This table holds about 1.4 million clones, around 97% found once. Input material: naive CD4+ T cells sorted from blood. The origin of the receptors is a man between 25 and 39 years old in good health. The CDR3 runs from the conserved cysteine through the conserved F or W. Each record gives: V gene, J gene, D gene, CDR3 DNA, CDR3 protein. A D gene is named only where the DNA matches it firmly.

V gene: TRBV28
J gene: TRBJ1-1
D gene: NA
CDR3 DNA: TGTGCCAGCAGTTTCCTAGTACAGATCATGAACACTGAAGCTTTCTTT
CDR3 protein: CASSFLVQIMNTEAFF

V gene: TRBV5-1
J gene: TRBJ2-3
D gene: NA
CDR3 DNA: TGCGCCAGCAAGATAGGAACCACAGATACGCAGTATTTT
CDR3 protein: CASKIGTTDTQYF

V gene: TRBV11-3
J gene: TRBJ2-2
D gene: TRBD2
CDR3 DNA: TGTGCCAGCAGCTTAGAAGGGGGCCTAGCGGGGACCGGGGAGCTGTTTTTT
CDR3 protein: CASSLEGGLAGTGELFF

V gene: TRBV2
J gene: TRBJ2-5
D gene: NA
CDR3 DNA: TGTGCCAGCATGTGGGGGTTAGAGACCCAGTACTTC
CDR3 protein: CASMWGLETQYF

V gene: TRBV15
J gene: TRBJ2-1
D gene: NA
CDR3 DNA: TGTGCCACCAGCAGAGATTGGGCAGGCAACAATGAGCAGTTCTTC
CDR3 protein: CATSRDWAGNNEQFF

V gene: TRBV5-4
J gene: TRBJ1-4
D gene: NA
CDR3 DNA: TGTGCCAGCAGACCGGGAAGTGCAACTAATGAAAAACTGTTTTTT
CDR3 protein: CASRPGSATNEKLFF

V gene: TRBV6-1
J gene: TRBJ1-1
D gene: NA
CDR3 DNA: TGTGCCAGCAGCCCCATCGGTCGGGGTATCACAGCTTTCTTT
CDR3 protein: CASSPIGRGITAFF

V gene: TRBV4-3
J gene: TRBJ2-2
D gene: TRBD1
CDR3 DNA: TGCGCCAGCAGCCAAGACATTCAGGGGGCGGGCACCGGGGAGCTGTTTTTT
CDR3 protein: CASSQDIQGAGTGELFF

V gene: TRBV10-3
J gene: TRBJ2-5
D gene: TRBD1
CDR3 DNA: TGTGCCATCAGTGACAGGGGGGAGACCCAGTACTTC
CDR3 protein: CAISDRGETQYF

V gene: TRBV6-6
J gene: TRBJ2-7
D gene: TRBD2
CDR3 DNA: TGTGCCAGCAGTTACTCCACTAGCGGGAGGGCCTACGAGCAGTACTTC
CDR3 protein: CASSYSTSGRAYEQYF

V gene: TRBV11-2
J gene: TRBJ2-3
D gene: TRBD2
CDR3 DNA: TGTGCCAGCAGCCGCGGACTAGCGGGAGGTTCAGATACGCAGTATTTT
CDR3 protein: CASSRGLAGGSDTQYF

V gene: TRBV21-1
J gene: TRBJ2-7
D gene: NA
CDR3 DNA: TGTGCCAGCAGCAACAGGAATTGGGAGTACTTC
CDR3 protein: CASSNRNWEYF

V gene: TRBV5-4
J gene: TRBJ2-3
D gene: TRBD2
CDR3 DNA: TGTGCCAGCAGCTTAACTAGCGGGGGCACAGATACGCAGTATTTT
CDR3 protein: CASSLTSGGTDTQYF